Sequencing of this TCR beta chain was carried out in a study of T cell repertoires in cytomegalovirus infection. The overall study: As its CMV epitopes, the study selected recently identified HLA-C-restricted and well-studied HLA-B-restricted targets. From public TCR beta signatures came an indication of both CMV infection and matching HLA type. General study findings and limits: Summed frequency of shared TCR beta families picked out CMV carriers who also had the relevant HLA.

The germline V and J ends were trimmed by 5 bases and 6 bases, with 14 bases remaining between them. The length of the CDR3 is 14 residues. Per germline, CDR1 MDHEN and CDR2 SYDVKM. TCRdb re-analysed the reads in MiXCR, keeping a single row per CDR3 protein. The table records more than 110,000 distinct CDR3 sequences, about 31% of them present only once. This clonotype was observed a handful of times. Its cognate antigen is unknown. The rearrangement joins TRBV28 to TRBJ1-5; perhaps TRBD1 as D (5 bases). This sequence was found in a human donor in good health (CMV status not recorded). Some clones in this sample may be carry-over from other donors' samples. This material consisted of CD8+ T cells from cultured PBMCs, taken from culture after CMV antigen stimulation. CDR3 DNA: TGTGCCAGCAGTATCTGGGGCTCTGGTCAGCCCCAGCATTTT. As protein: CASSIWGSGQPQHF.